This is a list of T cell receptor beta chains from one sample in a study of T-cell memory formation after mild COVID-19. A single record per CDR3 protein comes from TCRdb applying MiXCR to the 5' RACE reads. This sample has a few hundred thousand distinct CDR3 sequences, with approximately 30% found just once. The sample was PBMCs or a T cell subset sorted from them (not recorded which). Source of these receptors: an adult woman who had mild COVID-19 (a few samples of this study predate the infection). Cell type and time point are not known. Both conserved end residues are part of each CDR3. A D gene is named only where the DNA matches it firmly. Expanded clones are given a class, and other clones once, few, many or no size at all.

v_call	clone_size	j_call	d_call	cdr3_aa	cdr3_nt
TRBV19	few	TRBJ2-7	-	CASGGGAYEQYF	TGTGCCAGTGGCGGAGGGGCCTACGAGCAGTACTTC
TRBV6-5	-	TRBJ2-7	-	CASSAPGISYEQYF	TGTGCCAGCAGTGCTCCAGGGATCTCCTACGAGCAGTACTTC
TRBV20-1	few	TRBJ1-5	-	CSARRPVSVPQHF	TGCAGTGCTAGAAGGCCCGTTAGCGTGCCCCAGCATTTT
TRBV20-1	-	TRBJ2-5	TRBD2	CSARLAGGETQYF	TGCAGTGCTCGACTAGCGGGAGGGGAGACCCAGTACTTC
TRBV6-4	-	TRBJ2-1	-	CASSDSIFGTLFF	TGTGCCAGCAGTGACTCGATATTTGGGACCCTCTTCTTC
TRBV7-7	-	TRBJ2-1	-	CASSLHGAYEQFF	TGTGCTAGCAGCTTGCATGGGGCCTATGAGCAGTTCTTC
TRBV12-3/TRBV12-4	-	TRBJ2-7	TRBD1	CASSSSRDRGQAHEQYF	TGTGCCAGCAGTTCATCCCGGGACAGGGGGCAGGCCCACGAGCAGTACTTC
TRBV7-8	-	TRBJ1-4	-	CASSLAGLDEKLFF	TGTGCCAGCAGCTTAGCGGGACTGGATGAAAAACTGTTTTTT
TRBV27	-	TRBJ2-3	-	CASSRTFTDTQYF	TGTGCCAGCAGTCGGACCTTCACAGATACGCAGTATTTT
TRBV20-1	once	TRBJ2-5	-	CSASWQGRETQYF	TGCAGTGCTAGTTGGCAGGGTAGAGAGACCCAGTACTTC
TRBV7-2	-	TRBJ1-3	-	CASSGRTVSGNTIYF	TGTGCCAGCAGCGGACGGACGGTCTCTGGAAACACCATATATTTT
TRBV9	-	TRBJ2-3	TRBD2	CASSLLSGTSEWDTQYF	TGTGCCAGCAGCCTTCTTTCCGGGACTAGCGAGTGGGATACGCAGTATTTT
TRBV20-1	few	TRBJ2-5	TRBD2	CSASLEGERGAEETQYF	TGCAGTGCTAGCCTAGAGGGGGAGCGGGGGGCGGAAGAGACCCAGTACTTC
TRBV29-1	few	TRBJ2-7	TRBD1	CSVVMGQGLREQYF	TGCAGCGTGGTAATGGGACAGGGCCTACGCGAGCAGTACTTC
TRBV12-3/TRBV12-4	few	TRBJ1-1	-	CASSSARWRNTEAFF	TGTGCCAGCAGTTCCGCTCGGTGGCGGAACACTGAAGCTTTCTTT
TRBV4-1	few	TRBJ1-1	-	CASSQGQARKNTEAFF	TGCGCCAGCAGCCAAGGTCAGGCAAGGAAAAACACTGAAGCTTTCTTT
TRBV21-1	few	TRBJ2-7	-	CASSKGGAADEQYF	TGTGCCAGCAGCAAAGGGGGGGCTGCCGACGAGCAGTACTTC
TRBV21-1	few	TRBJ1-1	-	CASSTHRVVNTEAFF	TGTGCCAGCAGCACCCACAGGGTTGTGAACACTGAAGCTTTCTTT
TRBV9	few	TRBJ2-2	-	CASSVGVTGNTGELFF	TGTGCCAGCAGCGTAGGCGTGACAGGAAACACCGGGGAGCTGTTTTTT
TRBV12-3/TRBV12-4	many	TRBJ2-5	TRBD2	CASSLAGGETQYF	TGTGCCAGCAGCTTAGCGGGAGGGGAGACCCAGTACTTC
TRBV9	few	TRBJ2-1	-	CASSVGGSIYNEQFF	TGTGCCAGCAGCGTAGGGGGGTCGATCTACAATGAGCAGTTCTTC
TRBV5-1	-	TRBJ2-5	-	CASGWTPSSETQYF	TGCGCCAGCGGATGGACCCCCTCTTCGGAGACCCAGTACTTC
TRBV5-1	few	TRBJ1-5	-	CASSLAGGFSNQPQHF	TGCGCCAGCAGCTTGGCCGGGGGGTTCAGCAATCAGCCCCAGCATTTT